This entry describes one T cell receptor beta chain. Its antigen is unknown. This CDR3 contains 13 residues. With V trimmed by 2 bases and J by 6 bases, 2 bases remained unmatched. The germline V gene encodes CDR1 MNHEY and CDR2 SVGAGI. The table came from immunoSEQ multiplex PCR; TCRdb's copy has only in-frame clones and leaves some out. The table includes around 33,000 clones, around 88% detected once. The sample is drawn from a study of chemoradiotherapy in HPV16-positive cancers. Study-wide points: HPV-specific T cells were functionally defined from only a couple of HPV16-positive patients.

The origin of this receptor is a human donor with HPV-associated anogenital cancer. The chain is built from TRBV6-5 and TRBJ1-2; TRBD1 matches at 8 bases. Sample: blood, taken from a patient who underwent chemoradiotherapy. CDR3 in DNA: TGTGCCAGCAGTTACCAGGGGGCGGATGGCTACACCTTC. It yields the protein CASSYQGADGYTF.